This T cell receptor (beta chain) was retrieved from a study of OX40 agonist ivuxolimab in advanced cancers. In terms of the full investigation: Ivuxolimab was an agonistic, fully human IgG2 monoclonal antibody directed against OX40 (CD134), a costimulatory receptor. Intravenous ivuxolimab was administered to patients every 2 weeks at six dose levels: 0.01, 0.1, 0.3, 1.5, 3 and 10 mg/kg. Among the roughly 52 dose-escalation patients, some 20 had hepatocellular carcinoma, around 15 melanoma, 9 renal cell carcinoma and 9 head and neck cancer. In the dose-escalation cohort, about four fifths of patients were male, and the mean age was around 60 years with a range of roughly 20 to 85. Patients were allowed to have had prior anti-PD-1, anti-PD-L1 or anti-CTLA-4 therapy, and approximately 40% of the dose-escalation patients had been treated with checkpoint inhibitors. Partial responses were achieved by three dose-escalation patients, of whom one had hepatocellular carcinoma and two had cutaneous melanoma. The purpose of peripheral TCRbeta sequencing was to test whether ivuxolimab changed TCR sequence diversity and led to clonal T-cell expansion. The paper describes the monotherapy dose-escalation part (N ≈ 50 patients) of the phase I trial of ivuxolimab. Paper-wide results and their limitations: In the 0.1-3.0 mg/kg groups, partial responders were among the patients with the lowest normalized peripheral clonal expansion, particularly in CD8+ T cells. Low levels of normalized T-cell clonal expansion were also shown by some nonresponding patients. Which antigens the clonally expanded peripheral T cells were specific for was not determined. At doses of 0.1 to 3.0 mg/kg, clonal expansion of both CD4+ and CD8+ T cells in blood was seen between baseline and week 6. On average, CD8+ T cells showed more expanded clones than CD4+ T cells after ivuxolimab.

The trial excluded patients who had a history of autoimmune disease or were on systemic immunosuppression. Peripheral blood for TCR sequencing was collected from all dose cohorts at baseline, on cycle 4 day 1, and on cycle 7 day 1. The samples were taken from a phase I, first-in-human, multicenter, open-label dose-escalation trial of ivuxolimab. Adults with locally advanced or metastatic head and neck squamous cell, hepatocellular, melanoma or renal cell carcinoma were enrolled in the trial. Before TCR sequencing, CD4+ T cells and CD8+ T cells from peripheral blood were sorted into separate populations. For sequencing of the TCRbeta CDR3 region, genomic DNA was extracted from the sorted cells. The immunoSEQ Assay was used to sequence the TCRbeta CDR3 regions. TCRdb carries this immuneACCESS record with in-frame sequences only. Its versions omit some clonotypes, under half of them owing to an unresolved V gene in the studies checked, with the rest unexplained. For this sample the table gives some 99,000 clones, of which about 90% were detected only once. The leading ten clones occupy 1.5% to 2% of the sample.

Details on this clone: Its specific antigen is unknown. The record has no base qualities; no much larger clone is one base away.

There are 11 amino acids in the CDR3, from cysteine to phenylalanine inclusive. Only the CDR3 region is kept as DNA, spanning 33 bases read in frame from base 1. As encoded in the germline V gene, CDR1 is MNHEY while CDR2 is SVGAGI. The trim is 5 bases for V and 7 bases for J, with a gap of 9 bases between the germline ends. The origin of this receptor is an adult with an advanced solid tumor such as melanoma, head and neck, liver or kidney cancer. Sequenced here: CD4+ or CD8+ T cells sorted from blood, sampled in a trial of the OX40 agonist ivuxolimab. This receptor chain uses TRBV6-5 and TRBJ2-7; the D gene assignment is ambiguous. The CDR3 in this case is CASSGRAEQYF. The DNA reads TGTGCCAGCAGTGGCCGGGCTGAGCAGTACTTC.